This entry lists 27 T cell receptor beta chains sequenced from one sample in a study of blood T cell repertoires in COVID-19. Measured with immunoSEQ multiplex PCR; TCRdb has only the in-frame clones, and not every one. This table holds 77,000 or so clones, 75% to 85% found once. The sequenced sample consisted of peripheral blood. The receptors stem from a woman aged 55 to 70 with acute or convalescent COVID-19.

The chain uses TRBV9 and TRBJ1-2; D gene unclear. V was shortened by 2 bases and J by 4 bases, with 6 bases between the two germline ends. Germline V CDR1 and CDR2: SGDLS, YYNGEE. The CDR3 has 12 residues. The CDR3 DNA follows: TGTGCCAGCAGCGTTCGGGGCTATGGCTACACCTTC. This sequence encodes CASSVRGYGYTF.

The chain uses TRBV4-2 and TRBJ2-6, with TRBD2 as a possible D gene (6 bases). The V gene lost 7 bases and the J gene lost 1 base, with 23 bases spanning the gap. This CDR3 region has 19 residues. Germline CDR1 LGHNA, CDR2 YNFKEQ. CDR3 residues: CASTLRPGLTGSGANVLTF. CDR3 in DNA: TGTGCCAGCACCCTTAGACCGGGACTGACTGGGTCTGGGGCCAACGTCCTGACTTTC.

The J gene is TRBJ1-4, the V gene TRBV15, with TRBD1 matching over 7 bases. V was pared by 0 bases and J by 5 bases, with 0 bases of the junction left unmatched. Germline-derived CDR1 and CDR2 are LNHNV and YYDKDF (reference sequence). This CDR3 has 14 residues. Written as DNA, the CDR3 is TGTGCCACCAGCAGAGACAGGGGGAATGAAAAACTGTTTTTT. As protein: CATSRDRGNEKLFF.

The chain couples TRBV6-5 to TRBJ1-4; no clear D gene. V dropped 6 bases and J dropped 8 bases, with 13 bases sitting between them. Per germline, CDR1 MNHEY and CDR2 SVGAGI. This CDR3 spans 13 amino acids. The CDR3 here is CASRTFSGEKLFF. DNA of the CDR3: TGTGCCAGCAGAACGTTCTCGGGAGAAAAACTGTTTTTT.

The V call is TRBV6-6, the J call TRBJ2-7, with D hard to call. This CDR3 spans 11 amino acids. Trimming stripped 6 bases from V and 4 bases from J, with 7 bases between. Germline CDR1 reads MNHNY; CDR2 reads SVGAGI (reference sequence). CDR3 in amino acids: CASSSAYEQYF. CDR3 bases: TGTGCCAGCAGCTCCGCGTACGAGCAGTACTTC.

The gene calls are TRBV13 and TRBJ2-7, with TRBD2 matching over 9 bases. The germline V gene encodes CDR1 PRHDT and CDR2 FYEKMQ (reference sequence). J gave up 3 bases and V 2 bases, and 5 bases lay outside the gene matches. The CDR3 spans 15 residues. In DNA form, the CDR3 reads TGTGCCAGCAGCTTAAAGGCGGGGGGGATCTACGAGCAGTACTTC. This encodes CASSLKAGGIYEQYF.

The chain recombines TRBV6-6 with TRBJ2-7; 11 positions match TRBD1. Germline V gene data show CDR1 as MNHNY and CDR2 as SVGAGI (reference sequence). This CDR3 contains 15 residues. V lost 2 bases, J lost 6 bases, and 6 bases stayed unmatched. In DNA form, the CDR3 reads TGTGCCAGCAGTTACACACCGGGACAGGGGGGCGAGCAGTACTTC. Translating gives CASSYTPGQGGEQYF.

The gene calls are TRBV6-6 and TRBJ1-2, with D possibly being TRBD1 (6 bases). Germline CDR1 MNHNY, CDR2 SVGAGI (reference sequence). The V and J ends lost 4 bases and 2 bases respectively, with 14 bases between them. The CDR3 has 15 amino acids. This CDR3 reads CASSFGQLHNYGYTF. Here the CDR3 DNA reads TGTGCCAGCAGTTTTGGACAGCTTCACAACTATGGCTACACCTTC.

This chain joins TRBV10-3 and TRBJ1-3; D gene unclear. V lost 6 bases to trimming and J lost 0 bases, with 6 bases between them. The CDR3 consists of 13 residues. The germline V gene encodes CDR1 ENHRY and CDR2 SYGVKD. The CDR3 region is CAIRISSGNTIYF. The CDR3 coding sequence is TGTGCCATCAGAATTAGCTCTGGAAACACCATATATTTT.

The chain couples TRBV29-1 to TRBJ1-5; perhaps TRBD1 as D (6 bases). Trimming left V 4 bases short and J 2 bases short, with 12 bases between. Looked up from germline, CDR1 is SQVTM and CDR2 is ANQGSEA. CDR3 size: 14 residues. CDR3 sequence reads: CSVGRTDRNQPQHF. As DNA, the CDR3 is TGCAGCGTTGGGAGGACAGACCGCAATCAGCCCCAGCATTTT. The entire variable domain, with the rest obtained from reference TRBV29-1 and TRBJ1-5, is as follows: SAVISQKPSRDICQRGTSLTIQCQVDSQVTMMFWYRQQPGQSLTLIATANQGSEATYESGFVIDKFPISRPNLTFSTLTVSNMSPEDSSIYLCSVGRTDRNQPQHFGDGTRLSIL.

The CDR3 here is CASSPPGRTRGTEAFF. The CDR3 DNA follows: TGTGCCAGCTCACCACCGGGTAGAACTCGAGGCACTGAAGCTTTCTTT. The rearrangement links TRBV18 to TRBJ1-1; D unclear. CDR3 length: 16 residues. The germline V gene encodes CDR1 KGHSH and CDR2 LQKENI. The V and J ends lost 0 bases and 4 bases respectively, with 15 bases between them. Combining the CDR3 with reference TRBV18 and TRBJ1-1 gives the whole variable domain NAGVMQNPRHLVRRRGQEARLRCSPMKGHSHVYWYRQLPEEGLKFMVYLQKENIIDESGMPKERFSAEFPKEGPSILRIQQVVRGDSAAYFCASSPPGRTRGTEAFFGQGTRLTVV.

The V and J genes are TRBV6-1 and TRBJ1-2; D gene uncertain. The germline V and J ends were trimmed by 0 bases and 4 bases, with 12 bases remaining between them. The CDR3 is 15 residues long. Germline CDR1 MNHNS, CDR2 SASEGT. CDR3 in amino acids: CASSEALTTLYGYTF. The CDR3 region has the DNA TGTGCCAGCAGTGAAGCGCTGACAACCCTCTATGGCTACACCTTC.

The genes are TRBV18 and TRBJ1-6, with D hard to call. Germline values: CDR1 KGHSH, CDR2 LQKENI. V lost 3 bases and J lost 8, with 14 bases in between. The CDR3 runs to 15 residues. CDR3 sequence: CASSPREVSYSPLHF. The DNA of the CDR3 is TGTGCCAGCTCACCCCGGGAAGTCTCCTATTCACCCCTCCACTTT.

Concerning this clone itself: Germline and junction disagree at one end, which may indicate a read error. The rearrangement uses TRBV7-9 and TRBJ2-3, with 7 bases aligning to TRBD2. This CDR3 has 14 amino acids. Germline V lookup: CDR1 SEHNR, CDR2 FQNEAQ (reference sequence). The CDR3 sequence: CVSSLDRAGDTQYF. CDR3 bases: TGTGTCAGCAGCTTAGATCGAGCGGGGGATACGCAGTATTTT.

This chain links TRBV5-1 with TRBJ1-1; no clear D. The CDR3 loop spans 13 amino acids. Germline CDR1 reads SGHRS; CDR2 reads YFSETQ. V shed 3 bases and J shed 5 bases, with 11 bases lying between them. The DNA for the CDR3 is TGCGCCAGCAGCTATGACAAAGCAACTGAAGCTTTCTTT. Protein product: CASSYDKATEAFF.

V gene TRBV10-2 combines with J gene TRBJ2-1; 9 bases align to TRBD2. CDR3 length: 14 residues. Germline CDR1 WSHSY, CDR2 SAAADI. V trimming: 7 bases; J trimming: 5 bases; junction bases outside the gene matches: 6. In DNA, the CDR3 is TGCGCCAGCACCCGCGGGGGGGGACACAATGAGCAGTTCTTC. Its protein is CASTRGGGHNEQFF.

V is TRBV3-1 (or the pseudogene TRBV3-2) and J is TRBJ2-3; TRBD2 matches at 13 bases. Germline CDR1 is LGHDT and CDR2 is YNNKEL (reference sequence). Losses at the gene ends were 4 bases for V and 13 bases for J; bases not matched to a gene: 20. There are 18 residues in the CDR3. CDR3 in DNA: TGTGCCAGCAGCCCGCGTCACCCAAGACTAACTAGCGGGGGGGCCGAGTATTTT. Translation: CASSPRHPRLTSGGAEYF.

CDR3 sequence reads: CASIKAQGPNTEAFF. In DNA, the CDR3 is TGTGCCAGTATTAAAGCACAGGGACCTAACACTGAAGCTTTCTTT. The genes are TRBV19 and TRBJ1-1; D may be TRBD1 (6 bases). Trimming stripped 7 bases from V and 2 bases from J, with 17 bases between. Germline lookup yields CDR1 LNHDA and CDR2 SQIVND (reference sequence). The CDR3 has 15 residues.

The chain has TRBV3-1 (or the pseudogene TRBV3-2) and TRBJ2-7, with 8 bases fitting TRBD2. Germline values: CDR1 LGHDT, CDR2 YNNKEL (reference sequence). This CDR3 has 16 amino acids. The V gene end was trimmed by 3 bases and the J gene end by 0 bases; junction bases not matched to a gene: 7. In DNA, the CDR3 is TGTGCCAGCAGCCATTTTGTCGGACTAGCCTCCTACGAGCAGTACTTC. Amino acid sequence: CASSHFVGLASYEQYF.

The chain joins TRBV5-6 to TRBJ1-5, with TRBD1 as a possible D gene (5 bases). Germline V CDR1 and CDR2: SGHDT, YYEEEE. Trimming stripped 0 bases from V and 9 bases from J, with 7 bases between. CDR3 size: 12 residues. DNA of the CDR3: TGTGCCAGCAGCTTGGCGCAGGGGCCCCAGCATTTT. Encoded protein: CASSLAQGPQHF. Based on the CDR3 plus reference TRBV5-6 and TRBJ1-5, the full variable domain is DAGVTQSPTHLIKTRGQQVTLRCSPKSGHDTVSWYQQALGQGPQFIFQYYEEEERQRGNFPDRFSGHQFPNYSSELNVNALLLGDSALYLCASSLAQGPQHFGDGTRLSIL.

J is TRBJ1-4 and V is TRBV18; TRBD1 might be the D (6 bases). The CDR3 contains 14 residues. Looked up from germline, CDR1 is KGHSH and CDR2 is LQKENI. Trimming took off 3 bases at V and 8 bases at J, with 13 bases between the two ends. The CDR3 region is CASSPQGSEEKLFF. The DNA of the CDR3 is TGTGCCAGCTCACCTCAGGGGTCCGAGGAAAAACTGTTTTTT.

The V and J genes are TRBV7-7 and TRBJ2-1; 12 positions match TRBD1. V lost 4 bases and J lost 6; bases outside the gene matches: 4. CDR3 length: 15 amino acids. From germline, CDR1 is SSHAT and CDR2 FNYEAQ (reference sequence). CDR3 protein: CASSSGTGGSNEQFF. CDR3 in DNA: TGTGCCAGCAGCTCCGGGACAGGGGGCTCCAATGAGCAGTTCTTC. Looking up the rest from reference TRBV7-7 and TRBJ2-1 gives the full variable domain: GAGVSQSPRYKVTKRGQDVTLRCDPISSHATLYWYQQALGQGPEFLTYFNYEAQPDKSGLPSDRFSAERPEGSISTLTIQRTEQRDSAMYRCASSSGTGGSNEQFFGPGTRLTVL.

The chain's CDR3 is CASSLRRGGEKLFF. DNA for the CDR3: TGTGCCAGCAGCCTAAGGAGGGGAGGGGAAAAACTGTTTTTT. V gene TRBV6-5 combines with J gene TRBJ1-4; a weak D match, TRBD1 (5 bases). The CDR3 length is 14 residues. The germline V gene has CDR1 MNHEY and CDR2 SVGAGI. V lost 6 bases and J 8 bases, leaving 16 bases between the germline ends.

This chain connects TRBV21-1 to TRBJ2-7; TRBD1 is taken as the D call from the table, unchecked against the DNA. TRBV21-1 is labeled a pseudogene. This CDR3 spans 19 amino acids. This CDR3 reads CASSKCPLTGGVGSYEQYF. The DNA of the CDR3 is TGTGCCAGCAGCAAATGCCCCTTGACAGGGGGCGTTGGATCGTACGAGCAGTACTTC.

The chain carries TRBV12-3 or TRBV12-4 and TRBJ1-2, with D uncertain. Trimming took off 6 bases at V and 4 bases at J, with 12 bases between the two ends. This CDR3 has 13 residues. For the CDR3, the DNA is TGTGCCAGCAGGTTGTCGACAAGCTATGGCTACACCTTC. Protein: CASRLSTSYGYTF.

V gene TRBV11-2 combines with J gene TRBJ2-7, with D hard to call. Germline assignment: CDR1 SGHAT and CDR2 FQNNGV. The CDR3 is made up of 14 amino acids. V dropped 5 bases and J dropped 2 bases, with 13 bases sitting between them. The CDR3 here is CASSLIDGAYEQYF. The CDR3 bases are TGTGCCAGCAGCCTAATCGACGGAGCCTACGAGCAGTACTTC.

The CDR3: CASSYDTSGQGAYSNQPQHF. CDR3 nucleotides: TGTGCCAGCAGCTACGACACCTCGGGACAGGGGGCGTATAGCAATCAGCCCCAGCATTTT. This chain joins TRBV9 and TRBJ1-5, with TRBD1 identical over 12 bases. V shed 4 bases and J 0 bases; nucleotides not matched to a gene: 14. CDR3 length: 20 residues. Germline V gene sequence: CDR1 SGDLS, CDR2 YYNGEE.